Below are 24 T cell receptor beta chains sequenced from a single sample in a study of blood T cells in healthy people across ages. Sample-barcoded 5' priming and a J-beta primer mix drove a second PCR of roughly 7 to 11 cycles. MiXCR, applied by TCRdb to the 5' RACE reads, yields one record per CDR3 protein. Of 1.5 million to 2 million distinct CDR3 sequences in the sample, 28% were seen once. Sequenced: blood. These receptors were taken from a woman in her 30s in good health.

This clonotype has more than one count but fewer than ten. The chain has TRBV7-9 and TRBJ2-7, with D possibly TRBD1 on 8 matching bases. Germline V gene sequence: CDR1 SEHNR, CDR2 FQNEAQ (reference sequence). The CDR3 runs to 15 residues. Trimming removed 5 bases at V and 5 bases at J, with 19 bases between. CDR3 nucleotides: TGTGCCAGCAGCCCCAGGGGGCGGGAGTTCCACGAGCAGTACTTC. Amino acid sequence: CASSPRGREFHEQYF. Variable domain in full (rest from reference TRBV7-9 and TRBJ2-7): DTGVSQNPRHKITKRGQNVTFRCDPISEHNRLYWYRQTLGQGPEFLTYFQNEAQLEKSRLLSDRFSAERPKGSFSTLEIQRTEQGDSAMYLCASSPRGREFHEQYFGPGTRLTVT.

This sequence joins TRBV5-1 and TRBJ2-3; tentative D call: TRBD1 (6 bases). The CDR3 is 15 residues long. Germline V gives CDR1 SGHRS, CDR2 YFSETQ. The ends were cut back, 4 bases at V and 3 bases at J, with 15 bases in the middle. CDR3 DNA sequence: TGCGCCAGCAGCGCCTTCGGACAGTCGACAGATACGCAGTATTTT. Its protein product is CASSAFGQSTDTQYF. The full variable domain, with the rest looked up from reference TRBV5-1 and TRBJ2-3, is KAGVTQTPRYLIKTRGQQVTLSCSPISGHRSVSWYQQTPGQGLQFLFEYFSETQRNKGNFPGRFSGRQFSNSRSEMNVSTLELGDSALYLCASSAFGQSTDTQYFGPGTRLTVL.

On this clonotype itself: The junction departs from the called germline gene at one end, perhaps through a read error. The rearrangement links TRBV7-3 to TRBJ2-1, with TRBD1 identical over 10 bases. Germline lookup yields CDR1 SGHTA and CDR2 FQGTGA. The CDR3 is made up of 20 amino acids. The CDR3 is CASSLRGPLRTGGRINDQFF. As DNA, the CDR3 is TGTGCCAGCAGCTTAAGGGGCCCTCTAAGGACAGGGGGGAGGATCAATGATCAGTTCTTC.

This chain links TRBV11-2 with TRBJ2-7; 10 bases map to TRBD2. From germline, CDR1 is SGHAT and CDR2 FQNNGV. The CDR3 runs to 14 residues. V was pared by 4 bases and J by 5 bases, with 5 bases of the junction left unmatched. The CDR3 here is CASSYSGRQDEQYF. CDR3 sequence (DNA): TGTGCCAGCAGCTATAGCGGGAGGCAAGACGAGCAGTACTTC.

This chain uses TRBV20-1 with TRBJ1-6; D unresolved. Germline V gene sequence: CDR1 DFQATT, CDR2 SNEGSKA (reference sequence). The V end lost 1 base, the J end lost 14 bases, and 15 bases lay between the germline ends. This CDR3 is built from 13 residues. Written as DNA, the CDR3 is TGCAGTGCTAGAGCTCGGCTTGGATTCACCCTCCACTTT. It codes for CSARARLGFTLHF.

The gene calls are TRBV7-2 and TRBJ2-1, with D hard to call. The V gene lost 4 bases and the J gene lost 2 bases, with 12 bases spanning the gap. The length of the CDR3 is 15 residues. The germline V gene encodes CDR1 SGHTA and CDR2 FQGNSA. As DNA, the CDR3 is TGTGCCAGCAGCTCGGTGGGTCTCCCCTACAATGAGCAGTTCTTC. Residues: CASSSVGLPYNEQFF.

The rearrangement links TRBV7-2 to TRBJ2-1; 8 nucleotides agree with TRBD2. CDR3 size: 16 residues. Germline V gene lookup returns CDR1 SGHTA and CDR2 FQGNSA. Losses at the gene ends were 2 bases for V and 9 bases for J; bases not matched to a gene: 12. The CDR3 DNA follows: TGTGCCAGCAGCTTACCACTAGCGGCCCTCCGGGGTGAGCAGTTCTTC. Its protein is CASSLPLAALRGEQFF.

This clonotype has a handful of counts. V usage is TRBV9 and J usage is TRBJ2-7, with a weak D call TRBD2 (5 bases). Germline V gene data show CDR1 as SGDLS and CDR2 as YYNGEE. The CDR3 sequence is 14 residues long. Trimming removed 3 bases from V and 3 bases from J, with 13 bases in between. The CDR3 here is CASSANTRVYEQYF. In DNA, the CDR3 is TGTGCCAGCAGCGCAAATACTAGGGTCTACGAGCAGTACTTC.

With respect to this clonotype: A clone one base away is much larger, so this may be a read error. The chain couples TRBV7-9 to TRBJ2-3; D perhaps matches TRBD2 (6 bases). This CDR3 region has 13 residues. Germline V gene data show CDR1 as SEHNR and CDR2 as FQNEAQ (reference sequence). V lost 5 bases to trimming and J lost 3 bases, with 9 bases between them. The chain's CDR3 is CASSHAGTDTQYF. Written as DNA, the CDR3 is TGTGCCAGCAGCCACGCGGGGACAGATACGCAGTATTTT. Filled out from reference TRBV7-9 and TRBJ2-3, the complete variable domain reads DTGVSQNPRHKITKRGQNVTFRCDPISEHNRLYWYRQTLGQGPEFLTYFQNEAQLEKSRLLSDRFSAERPKGSFSTLEIQRTEQGDSAMYLCASSHAGTDTQYFGPGTRLTVL.

The chain combines TRBV27 with TRBJ2-1, with D possibly TRBD1 on 6 matching bases. Deletions cut 6 bases from V and 8 bases from J, with 14 bases between. CDR1 and CDR2 from the germline V gene are MNHEY and SMNVEV (reference sequence). The CDR3 extends over 13 amino acids. The CDR3 here is CASSFDRPHEQFF. The CDR3 DNA is TGTGCCAGCAGCTTCGACAGGCCCCATGAGCAGTTCTTC.

This sequence joins TRBV18 and TRBJ2-7; 9 nucleotides align to TRBD2. CDR1 and CDR2 (germline): KGHSH, LQKENI. V lost 5 bases to trimming and J lost 0 bases; unmatched junction nucleotides: 8. This CDR3 is built from 16 residues. DNA of the CDR3: TGTGCCAGCTCAGGGGGACTAGCCGACAGCTCCTACGAGCAGTACTTC. As protein: CASSGGLADSSYEQYF.

This clonotype was observed a few times. The chain links TRBV4-1 to TRBJ2-3; perhaps TRBD2 as D (5 bases). Germline lookup yields CDR1 MGHRA and CDR2 YSYEKL. Trimming took 6 bases from V and 1 from J, leaving 17 bases between them. The CDR3 is made up of 16 amino acids. CDR3 protein: CASSPNQPGGTDTQYF. Written as DNA, the CDR3 is TGCGCCAGCAGTCCAAACCAACCCGGGGGCACAGATACGCAGTATTTT.

This clonotype came up many times. The V call is TRBV14, the J call TRBJ1-2, with unresolved D. The germline V gene has CDR1 SGHDN and CDR2 FVKESK. The V and J ends lost 1 base and 4 bases respectively, with 13 bases between them. The CDR3 spans 15 residues. As DNA, the CDR3 is TGTGCCAGCAGCCAAGGGGTCGGGAGTTCCTATGGCTACACCTTC. Its translation: CASSQGVGSSYGYTF.

This clonotype was counted only a few times. V gene TRBV20-1 combines with J gene TRBJ1-1; 8 nucleotides align to TRBD1. CDR1 DFQATT and CDR2 SNEGSKA come from the germline V gene (reference sequence). Trimming took 6 bases from V and 0 from J; bases not matched to a gene: 9. The CDR3 consists of 15 residues. The CDR3 sequence: CSASTGQEMNTEAFF. In DNA, the CDR3 is TGCAGTGCCTCTACGGGACAGGAGATGAACACTGAAGCTTTCTTT.

This clonotype was detected a few times. CDR3 nucleotides: TGTGCCAGCAACCAAGGACGTTTCGGCGAGCAGTACTTC. This codes for CASNQGRFGEQYF. The V call is TRBV12-3 or TRBV12-4, the J call TRBJ2-7; D call uncertain. Trimming removed 7 bases at V and 6 bases at J, with 16 bases between. The CDR3 extends over 13 amino acids.

As to this clonotype: Since a much larger clone is just one base distant, this may be a read error. The chain has TRBV6-2 or TRBV6-3 and TRBJ2-4; no reliable D call. Germline V CDR1 and CDR2: MNHEY, SVGEGT. The CDR3 has 11 amino acids. Trimming took off 7 bases at V and 13 bases at J, with 14 bases between the two ends. CDR3 loop: CASTDWGQQYF. DNA for the CDR3: TGTGCCAGCACCGACTGGGGTCAGCAGTACTTC.

The rearrangement links TRBV5-6 to TRBJ2-5; a weak D match, TRBD2 (7 bases). The J call may be faulty, since TRBJ2-7 better matches the DNA end. CDR3 length: 14 residues. Looked up from germline, CDR1 is SGHDT and CDR2 is YYEEEE. The CDR3 nucleotides read TGTGCCAGCAGCTTAGGGGGAGGGGGGATCGAGCAGTACTTC. Protein: CASSLGGGGIEQYF.

CDR3 nucleotide sequence: TGCGCCGAAGGCCTGGGAGCCTACGAGCAGTACTTC. Translation gives CAEGLGAYEQYF. V gene TRBV10-1 combines with J gene TRBJ2-7, with D possibly matching TRBD2 (5 bases). V was shortened by 11 bases and J by 2 bases, with 13 bases between the two germline ends. The CDR3 consists of 12 residues. Germline CDR1 and CDR2: WNHNN and SYGVQD (reference sequence).

This clonotype was seen more than once but under ten times. CDR3 region: CSATHTDTQYF. In DNA, the CDR3 is TGCAGTGCTACCCACACAGATACGCAGTATTTT. The chain couples TRBV20-1 to TRBJ2-3, with D unresolved. The V gene's germline CDR1 is DFQATT and CDR2 SNEGSKA (reference sequence). The CDR3 loop spans 11 amino acids. Trimming left V 4 bases short and J 2 bases short, with 4 bases between.

This clonotype was found many times. V is TRBV20-1 and J is TRBJ2-5; no clear D. This CDR3 is 14 amino acids long. The V gene's germline CDR1 is DFQATT and CDR2 SNEGSKA (reference sequence). Deletions cut 4 bases from V and 5 bases from J, with 17 bases between. Here the CDR3 reads CSAIPSANAETQYF. In nucleotides, the CDR3 is TGCAGTGCTATTCCCTCTGCGAACGCGGAGACCCAGTACTTC.

This clonotype has just a few counts. This chain uses TRBV7-2 with TRBJ2-1; 10 bases fit TRBD2. This CDR3 has 16 amino acids. CDR1 SGHTA and CDR2 FQGNSA come from the germline V gene. V trimming: 4 bases; J trimming: 4 bases; junction bases outside the gene matches: 7. The CDR3 sequence: CASSYLAGAPYNEQFF. The CDR3 DNA sequence: TGTGCCAGCAGCTACCTAGCGGGAGCCCCATACAATGAGCAGTTCTTC.

Remarks on this clonotype: Possible read error: a much larger clone is one base away. The chain joins TRBV10-3 to TRBJ2-7; perhaps TRBD1 as D (5 bases). Germline-derived CDR1 and CDR2 are ENHRY and SYGVKD. This CDR3 spans 15 amino acids. This CDR3 is CAISHLLRASCEQYF. CDR3 DNA sequence: TGTGCCATCAGCCACCTCCTCAGGGCATCCTGCGAGCAGTACTTC.

CDR3: CASSVVAQDSYNSPLHF. CDR3 bases: TGTGCCAGCAGCGTAGTTGCACAAGACTCCTATAATTCACCCCTCCACTTT. V is TRBV9 and J is TRBJ1-6; D gene unclear. The V gene's germline CDR1 is SGDLS and CDR2 YYNGEE. V shed 0 bases and J shed 0 bases, with 10 bases lying between them. The CDR3 spans 17 residues. Together with reference TRBV9 and TRBJ1-6, the CDR3 gives the full variable domain: DSGVTQTPKHLITATGQRVTLRCSPRSGDLSVYWYQQSLDQGLQFLIQYYNGEERAKGNILERFSAQQFPDLHSELNLSSLELGDSALYFCASSVVAQDSYNSPLHFGNGTRLTVT.

Details on this clonotype: This may arise from a read error, as a much more abundant clone is one base away. The chain carries TRBV6-5 and TRBJ1-2; possibly TRBD1 for D (5 bases). V lost 6 bases to trimming and J lost 4 bases, with 12 bases between them. This CDR3 is built from 13 residues. Germline values: CDR1 MNHEY, CDR2 SVGAGI. DNA for the CDR3: TGTGCCAGCAGCGCACGGGACTTCTATGGCTACACCTTC. This encodes CASSARDFYGYTF.